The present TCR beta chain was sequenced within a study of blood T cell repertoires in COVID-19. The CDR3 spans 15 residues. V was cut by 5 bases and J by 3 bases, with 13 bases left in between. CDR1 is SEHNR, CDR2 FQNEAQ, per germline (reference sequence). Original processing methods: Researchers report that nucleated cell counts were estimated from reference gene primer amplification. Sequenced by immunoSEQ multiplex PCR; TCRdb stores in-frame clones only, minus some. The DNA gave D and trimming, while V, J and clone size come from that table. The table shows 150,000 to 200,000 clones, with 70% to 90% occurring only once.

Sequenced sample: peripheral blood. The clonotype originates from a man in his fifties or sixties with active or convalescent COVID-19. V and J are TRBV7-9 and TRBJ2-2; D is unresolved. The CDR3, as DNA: TGTGCCAGCAGCCGTGGCCTAGACCACACCGGGGAGCTGTTTTTT. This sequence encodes CASSRGLDHTGELFF.